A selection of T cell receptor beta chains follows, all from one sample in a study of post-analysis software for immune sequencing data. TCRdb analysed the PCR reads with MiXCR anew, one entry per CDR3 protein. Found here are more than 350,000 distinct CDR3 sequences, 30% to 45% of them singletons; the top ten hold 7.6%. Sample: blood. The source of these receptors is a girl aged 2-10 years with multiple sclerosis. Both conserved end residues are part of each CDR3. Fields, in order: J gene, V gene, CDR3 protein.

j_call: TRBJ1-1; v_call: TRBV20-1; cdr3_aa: CSATRGRQYTEAFF
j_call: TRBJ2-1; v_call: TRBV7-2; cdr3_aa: CASSLMGPSINEQFF
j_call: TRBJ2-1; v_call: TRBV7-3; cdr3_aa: CASSPRTGGNEQFF
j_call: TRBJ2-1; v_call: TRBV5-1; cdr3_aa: CASSSMALAGGLGNEQFF
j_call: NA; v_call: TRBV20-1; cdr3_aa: CSASDRGDEQYF
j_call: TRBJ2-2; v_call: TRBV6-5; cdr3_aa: CASSYFQSDRPTNTGELFF
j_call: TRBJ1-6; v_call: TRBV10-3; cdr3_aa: CAISGNGRSPLHF
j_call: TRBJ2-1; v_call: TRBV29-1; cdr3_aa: CSVGKTGPAFF
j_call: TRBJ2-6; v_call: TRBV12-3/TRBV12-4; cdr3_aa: CASLSAGANVLTF
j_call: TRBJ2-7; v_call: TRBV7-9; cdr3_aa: CASSFSGRASSYEQYF
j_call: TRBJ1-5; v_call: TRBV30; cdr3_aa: CAWSVQGNSNQPQHF
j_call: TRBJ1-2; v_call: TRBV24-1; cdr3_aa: CATSESRGHGYTF
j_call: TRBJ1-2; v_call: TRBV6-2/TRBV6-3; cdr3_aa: CASSFPQSTGYTF
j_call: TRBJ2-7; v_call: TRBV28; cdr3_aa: CASTTRGYRAERSYEQYF
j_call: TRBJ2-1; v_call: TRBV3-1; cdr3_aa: CACSQFRETEQFF